The 9 T cell receptor beta chains reported below all come from one sample, sequenced in a study of cytomegalovirus exposure and HLA in healthy donors. This PCR relied on a set of 60 Vbeta primers and 13 Jbeta primers. Generated by immunoSEQ multiplex PCR, the TCRdb table keeps only in-frame clones and is missing some. The sample holds over 150,000 clones, more than 70% seen once. Material for sequencing was PBMCs. Receptor source: a woman in her thirties or forties in good health and CMV-seropositive.

V is TRBV28 and J is TRBJ2-7; TRBD2 might be the D (6 bases). The CDR3 covers 13 residues. The ends were cut back, 8 bases at V and 5 bases at J, with 16 bases in the middle. Looked up from germline, CDR1 is MDHEN and CDR2 is SYDVKM. CDR3 in DNA: TGTGCCAGCGCAGAGGTGGGAGGTCACGAGCAGTACTTC. This sequence encodes CASAEVGGHEQYF.

The rearrangement joins TRBV5-4 to TRBJ2-1, with 12 bases that match TRBD2. Trimming removed 9 bases from V and 7 bases from J; junction bases left unmatched: 8. This CDR3 has 14 residues. Germline V lookup: CDR1 SGHNT, CDR2 YYREEE (reference sequence). CDR3 nucleotides: TGTGCCACATCGACTAGCGGGAGTTATAATGAGCAGTTCTTC. It specifies CATSTSGSYNEQFF.

The chain couples TRBV27 to TRBJ1-4; 9 bases fit TRBD1. V trimming: 6 bases; J trimming: 7 bases; junction bases outside the gene matches: 6. The germline gives CDR1 MNHEY, CDR2 SMNVEV (reference sequence). This CDR3 has 14 amino acids. CDR3 DNA: TGTGCCAGCAGATCGACAGGGGGGTTTGAAAAACTGTTTTTT. As protein: CASRSTGGFEKLFF.

The chain couples TRBV28 to TRBJ1-4; a weak D match, TRBD1 (6 bases). Trimming pared 6 bases from V and 10 bases from J, leaving 18 bases between. Per germline, CDR1 MDHEN and CDR2 SYDVKM. This CDR3 spans 14 amino acids. CDR3 in amino acids: CASRQTGGQGKLFF. As DNA, the CDR3 is TGTGCCAGCAGGCAGACAGGCGGCCAGGGAAAACTGTTTTTT.

The rearrangement uses TRBV10-3 and TRBJ2-7; no definite D call. Trimming cost V 5 bases and J 2 bases, with 4 bases left between them. The germline gives CDR1 ENHRY, CDR2 SYGVKD. The CDR3 has 11 residues. The CDR3 nucleotides are TGTGCCATCAGTAACACCTACGAGCAGTACTTC. This sequence encodes CAISNTYEQYF.

This clone was detected once. CDR3 DNA: TGTGCCAGCAGCTTAAACAGGGGGAACAATCAGCCCCAGCATTTT. It encodes CASSLNRGNNQPQHF. The chain uses TRBV7-2 and TRBJ1-5, with 8 bases lining up with TRBD1. CDR1 is SGHTA and CDR2 is FQGNSA in the germline V gene. CDR3 length: 15 residues. With V trimmed by 2 bases and J by 3 bases, 3 bases remained unmatched.

As to this clone: The sample carries other DNA sequences with the same CDR3. The V gene is TRBV5-1, the J gene TRBJ1-2; 8 bases are a match to TRBD1. Per the germline V gene, CDR1 is SGHRS and CDR2 is YFSETQ. The CDR3 runs to 14 residues. Germline trimming cut 3 bases from V and 3 bases from J; bases unmatched to any gene: 4. CDR3 protein: CASSSGQGHYGYTF. CDR3 coding DNA: TGCGCCAGCAGCTCCGGACAGGGACACTATGGCTACACCTTC. The whole variable domain, remainder taken from reference TRBV5-1 and TRBJ1-2, is KAGVTQTPRYLIKTRGQQVTLSCSPISGHRSVSWYQQTPGQGLQFLFEYFSETQRNKGNFPGRFSGRQFSNSRSEMNVSTLELGDSALYLCASSSGQGHYGYTFGSGTRLTVV.

This clone has a handful of counts. The V call is TRBV6-1, the J call TRBJ1-5, with unresolved D. Germline V gene sequence: CDR1 MNHNS, CDR2 SASEGT. Trimming took off 6 bases at V and 4 bases at J, with 16 bases between the two ends. The CDR3 has 15 amino acids. This CDR3 is CASSTKGESNQPQHF. DNA for the CDR3: TGTGCCAGCAGCACGAAAGGAGAGTCTAATCAGCCCCAGCATTTT.

The chain is built from TRBV6-5 and TRBJ2-1; 9 nucleotides agree with TRBD1. The CDR3 is made up of 15 amino acids. The V gene end was trimmed by 6 bases and the J gene end by 4 bases; junction bases not matched to a gene: 7. CDR1 is MNHEY, CDR2 SVGAGI, per germline. The CDR3 region has the DNA TGTGCCAGCAGGACCAGGACAGGGGTATACAATGAGCAGTTCTTC. As protein: CASRTRTGVYNEQFF.